Each of the 11 T cell receptor beta chains below was sequenced from the same sample in a study of neurological immune-mediated disorders. TCRdb redid the calling of the 5' RACE reads with MiXCR, one entry per CDR3 protein. Among 90,000 to 100,000 distinct CDR3 sequences listed, 3% to 4% were seen once. Input material: PBMCs. The receptors here all came from a woman aged 18 to 35 with multiple sclerosis.

This clonotype has at least ten counts. V and J are TRBV7-9 and TRBJ1-1; D ambiguous. The CDR3 extends over 12 amino acids. V lost 2 bases and J 7 bases, leaving 8 bases between the germline ends. The V gene's germline CDR1 is SEHNR and CDR2 FQNEAQ (reference sequence). In DNA, the CDR3 is TGTGCCAGCAGCTTACAAGGGATTGAAGCTTTCTTT. It translates to CASSLQGIEAFF.

This clonotype was found many times. The gene calls are TRBV7-9 and TRBJ2-7; TRBD1 matches 9 bases. Trimming took 5 bases from V and 3 from J; bases not matched to a gene: 8. The germline CDR1 and CDR2 sequences are SEHNR and FQNEAQ (reference sequence). The CDR3 has 15 amino acids. CDR3 region: CASSSPRDRDYEQYF. CDR3 bases: TGTGCCAGCAGCAGTCCCCGGGACAGGGACTACGAGCAGTACTTC.

Details on this clonotype: Just one base apart from a much larger clone, this may be a read error. V and J are TRBV20-1 and TRBJ1-1, with a weak D call TRBD1 (6 bases). This CDR3 has 13 residues. Germline loops: CDR1 DFQATT, CDR2 SNEGSKA (reference sequence). V lost 5 bases and J 4 bases, leaving 14 bases between the germline ends. DNA for the CDR3: TGCAGTGCTCTAAGACAGGTCGGCACTGAAGCTTTCTTT. It yields the protein CSALRQVGTEAFF.

The gene calls are TRBV7-2 and TRBJ2-1; TRBD1 matches at 7 bases. The CDR3 is 15 amino acids. CDR1 is SGHTA and CDR2 is FQGNSA in the germline V gene. V shed 5 bases, J shed 3 bases, and the junction held 7 bases outside the gene matches. The CDR3 bases are TGTGCCAGCAGCAGAGACAGGGAACACTACAATGAGCAGTTCTTC. It encodes CASSRDREHYNEQFF.

This clonotype has ten or more counts. The gene calls are TRBV6-5 and TRBJ1-1, with D unclear. Germline-derived CDR1 and CDR2 are MNHEY and SVGAGI. The V gene lost 5 bases and the J gene lost 3 bases, with 10 bases spanning the gap. This CDR3 is 13 amino acids long. As DNA, the CDR3 is TGTGCCAGCAGTAACCCGGCGTACACTGAAGCTTTCTTT. This gives the protein CASSNPAYTEAFF.

In its sample, this clonotype was seen many times. CDR3 region: CASSSTGLNYGYTF. Written as DNA, the CDR3 is TGCGCCAGCAGCAGCACAGGGTTGAACTATGGCTACACCTTC. V and J are TRBV5-1 and TRBJ1-2; tentative D call: TRBD1 (6 bases). V lost 4 bases and J lost 2, with 12 bases in between. The CDR3 loop spans 14 amino acids. Germline V lookup: CDR1 SGHRS, CDR2 YFSETQ.

At least ten counts were recorded for this clonotype. CDR3 protein: CASSQDSLDEQYF. CDR3 bases: TGTGCCAGCAGCCAGGACAGCTTGGACGAGCAGTACTTC. The chain links TRBV5-6 to TRBJ2-7, with D perhaps TRBD1 (6 bases). This CDR3 contains 13 residues. The V end was cut by 4 bases, the J end by 5 bases, with 13 bases between. Germline V CDR1 and CDR2: SGHDT, YYEEEE.

This clonotype was seen ten or more times. The V and J genes are TRBV15 and TRBJ1-1; D unclear. V lost 1 base to trimming and J lost 1 base, with 7 bases between them. In germline, CDR1 is LNHNV, CDR2 YYDKDF (reference sequence). This CDR3 region has 14 residues. This CDR3 is CATSRAEGNTEAFF. CDR3 DNA: TGTGCCACCAGCAGAGCTGAGGGGAACACTGAAGCTTTCTTT.

This clonotype has a count of ten or more. The chain recombines TRBV6-5 with TRBJ2-7; TRBD2 matches 7 bases. The J segment lost 2 bases and the V segment lost 4 bases, leaving 8 bases of the junction unmatched. The CDR3 has 15 residues. Germline CDR1 is MNHEY and CDR2 is SVGAGI. DNA for the CDR3: TGTGCCAGCAGTTTCTCCCCTAGCGGTACCTACGAGCAGTACTTC. Its translation: CASSFSPSGTYEQYF.

This clonotype was counted at least ten times. V usage is TRBV7-8 and J usage is TRBJ2-7, with D uncertain. The ends were cut back, 2 bases at V and 1 base at J, with 12 bases in the middle. Germline CDR1 and CDR2: SGHVS and FQNEAQ. The CDR3 contains 15 residues. This CDR3 is CASSLRTAASYEQYF. In DNA, the CDR3 is TGTGCCAGCAGCTTAAGGACGGCCGCTTCCTACGAGCAGTACTTC. Combining the CDR3 with reference TRBV7-8 and TRBJ2-7 gives the whole variable domain GAGVSQSPRYKVAKRGQDVALRCDPISGHVSLFWYQQALGQGPEFLTYFQNEAQLDKSGLPSDRFFAERPEGSVSTLKIQRTQQEDSAVYLCASSLRTAASYEQYFGPGTRLTVT.

At least ten counts were recorded for this clonotype. This chain links TRBV5-1 with TRBJ2-1, with TRBD2 matching 16 bases. V lost 2 bases, J lost 8 bases, and 4 bases stayed unmatched. Germline assignment: CDR1 SGHRS and CDR2 YFSETQ. The CDR3 is 16 residues long. In DNA, the CDR3 is TGCGCCAGCAGCTTCTCCGGGACTAGCGGGAGGGATGAGCAGTTCTTC. It codes for CASSFSGTSGRDEQFF.